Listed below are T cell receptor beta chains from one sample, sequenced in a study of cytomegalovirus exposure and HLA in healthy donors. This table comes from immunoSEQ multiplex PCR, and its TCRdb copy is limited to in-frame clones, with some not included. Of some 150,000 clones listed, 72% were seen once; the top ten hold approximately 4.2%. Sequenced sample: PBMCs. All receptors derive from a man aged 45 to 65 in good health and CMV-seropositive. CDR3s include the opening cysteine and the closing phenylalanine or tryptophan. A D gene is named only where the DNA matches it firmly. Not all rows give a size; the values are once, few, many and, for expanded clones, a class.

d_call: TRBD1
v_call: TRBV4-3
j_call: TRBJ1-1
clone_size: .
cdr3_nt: TGCGCCAGCAGCCAAGATCTCGGGACAGGGAAGAACACTGAAGCTTTCTTT
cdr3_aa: CASSQDLGTGKNTEAFF

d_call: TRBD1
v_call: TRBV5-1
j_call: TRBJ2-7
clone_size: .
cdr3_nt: TGCGCCAGTTCCCCAAGAGAGGCAGGGGGCGAGCAGTACTTC
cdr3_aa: CASSPREAGGEQYF

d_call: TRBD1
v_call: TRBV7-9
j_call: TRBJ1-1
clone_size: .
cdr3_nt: TGTGCCAGCAGTGACAGGGTCGGGAACGGTGAAGCTTTCTTT
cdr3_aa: CASSDRVGNGEAFF

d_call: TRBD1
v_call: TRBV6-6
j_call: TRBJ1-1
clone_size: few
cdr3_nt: TGTGCCAGCAGTTACTCGAGGGGGCTGAACACTGAAGCTTTCTTT
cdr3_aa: CASSYSRGLNTEAFF

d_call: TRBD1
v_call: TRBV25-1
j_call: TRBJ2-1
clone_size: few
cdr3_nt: TGTGCCAGCCGCTACAGGGGTCATGAGCAGTTCTTC
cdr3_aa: CASRYRGHEQFF

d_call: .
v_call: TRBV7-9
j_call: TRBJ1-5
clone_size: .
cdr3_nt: TGTGCCAGCAGCTTAGTGTTAGGAGAGCCCCAGCATTTT
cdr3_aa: CASSLVLGEPQHF

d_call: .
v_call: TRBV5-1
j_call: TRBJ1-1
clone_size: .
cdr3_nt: TGCGCCAGCAGCTTGTCTCCGAGGAACACTGAAGCTTTCTTT
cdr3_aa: CASSLSPRNTEAFF

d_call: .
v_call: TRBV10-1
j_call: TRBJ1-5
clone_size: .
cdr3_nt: TGCGCCAGAGAGGGCCTGGAACGTTTGCAGCCCCAGCATTTT
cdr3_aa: CAREGLERLQPQHF

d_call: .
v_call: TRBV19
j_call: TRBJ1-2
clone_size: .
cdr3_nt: TGTGCCACCAATCCGGAGGCCGGATATGGCTACACCTTC
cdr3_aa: CATNPEAGYGYTF

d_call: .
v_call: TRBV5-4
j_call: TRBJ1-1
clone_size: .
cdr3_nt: TGTGCCAGCAGCTTGGGACAGATGAACACTGAAGCTTTCTTT
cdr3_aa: CASSLGQMNTEAFF

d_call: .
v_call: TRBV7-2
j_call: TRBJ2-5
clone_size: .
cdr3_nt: TGTGCCAGCAGGCCCGGGACTGAACAAGAGACCCAGTACTTC
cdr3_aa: CASRPGTEQETQYF

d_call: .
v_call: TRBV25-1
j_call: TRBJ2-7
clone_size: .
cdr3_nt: TGTGCCAGCAGTGAGCCTCCTAAGGAGCAGTACTTC
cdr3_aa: CASSEPPKEQYF

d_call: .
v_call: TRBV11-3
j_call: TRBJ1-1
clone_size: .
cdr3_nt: TGTGCCAGCAGCTCCAGGATAATGAACACTGAAGCTTTCTTT
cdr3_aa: CASSSRIMNTEAFF

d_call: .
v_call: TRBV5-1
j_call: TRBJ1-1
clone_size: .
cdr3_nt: TGCGCCAGCAGCTTCCGACAGATGAAGGATGGAGCTTTCTTT
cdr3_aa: CASSFRQMKDGAFF

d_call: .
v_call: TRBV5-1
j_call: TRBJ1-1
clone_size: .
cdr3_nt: TGCGCCAGCAGCTTCGACCCGGCTGGACAGCCGAACACTGAAGCTTTCTTT
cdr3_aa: CASSFDPAGQPNTEAFF

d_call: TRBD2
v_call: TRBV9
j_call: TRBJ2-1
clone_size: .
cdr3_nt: TGTGCCAGCAGCCAGGGAGGGAGTGAGCAGTTCTTC
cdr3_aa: CASSQGGSEQFF

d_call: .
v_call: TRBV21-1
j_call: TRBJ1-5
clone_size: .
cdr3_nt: TGTGCCAGCAGCAATCCCGGACAGGGTCGACAGCCCCAGCATTTT
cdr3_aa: CASSNPGQGRQPQHF

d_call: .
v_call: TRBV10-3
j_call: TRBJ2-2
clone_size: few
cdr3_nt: TGTGCCATCAGTGAACAGGGTTCGAACACCGGGGAGCTGTTTTTT
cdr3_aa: CAISEQGSNTGELFF

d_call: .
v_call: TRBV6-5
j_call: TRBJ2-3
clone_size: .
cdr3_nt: TGTGCCAGCAACCAGGGTGGCTATCGCACAGATACGCAGTATTTT
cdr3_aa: CASNQGGYRTDTQYF

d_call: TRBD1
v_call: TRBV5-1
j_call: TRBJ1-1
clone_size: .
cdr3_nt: TGCGCCAGCAGCCCAGGACAGGGAAGCACTGAAGCTTTCTTT
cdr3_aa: CASSPGQGSTEAFF

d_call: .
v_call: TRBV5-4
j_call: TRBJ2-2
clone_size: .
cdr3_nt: TGTGCCAGCAGCTTAGGGGGAAACACCGGGGAGCTGTTTTTT
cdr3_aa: CASSLGGNTGELFF

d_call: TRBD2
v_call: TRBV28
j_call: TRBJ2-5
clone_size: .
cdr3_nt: TGTGCCAGCAGCGGGACTAGCGGGAGTGAGACCCAGTACTTC
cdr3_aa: CASSGTSGSETQYF

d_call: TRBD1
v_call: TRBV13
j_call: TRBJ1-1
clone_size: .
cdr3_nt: TGTGCCAGCAGCACCTGGGGACAGGGGGCCGGTGAAGCTTTCTTT
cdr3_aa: CASSTWGQGAGEAFF

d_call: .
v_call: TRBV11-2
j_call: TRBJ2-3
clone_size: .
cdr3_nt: TGTGCCAGCAGCCTTCAACTAAGCATTTCAGATACGCAGTATTTT
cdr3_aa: CASSLQLSISDTQYF

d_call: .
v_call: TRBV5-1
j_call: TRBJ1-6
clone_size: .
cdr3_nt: TGCGCCAGCAGCTTGGCCGGGCAGGGGAAGAGCTCCTATAATTCACCCCTCCACTTT
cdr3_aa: CASSLAGQGKSSYNSPLHF

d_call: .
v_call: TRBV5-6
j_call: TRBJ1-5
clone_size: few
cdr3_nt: TGTGCCAGCAGCTTGGCCAATCAGAATCAGCCCCAGCATTTT
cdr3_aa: CASSLANQNQPQHF

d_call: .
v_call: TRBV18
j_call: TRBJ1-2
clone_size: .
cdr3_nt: TGTGCCAGCTCGTTGGACAATAACTATGGCTACACCTTC
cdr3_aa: CASSLDNNYGYTF

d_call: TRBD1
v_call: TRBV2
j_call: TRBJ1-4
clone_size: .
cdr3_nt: TGTGCCAGCAGTAGACAGGGGGCAGCAACTAATGAAAAACTGTTTTTT
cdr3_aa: CASSRQGAATNEKLFF

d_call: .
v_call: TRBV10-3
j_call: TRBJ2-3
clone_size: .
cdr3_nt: TGTGCCATCAGTGAGGGGCAGGGCACAGATACGCAGTATTTT
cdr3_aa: CAISEGQGTDTQYF

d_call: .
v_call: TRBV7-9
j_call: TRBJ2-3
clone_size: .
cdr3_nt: TGTGCCAGCGGACTCTATCGGGGGTCAACAGATACGCAGTATTTT
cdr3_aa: CASGLYRGSTDTQYF

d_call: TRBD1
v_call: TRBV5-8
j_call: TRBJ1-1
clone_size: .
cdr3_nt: TGTGCCAGCAGCTTTGGGACAGATACGGATGAAGCTTTCTTT
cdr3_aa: CASSFGTDTDEAFF

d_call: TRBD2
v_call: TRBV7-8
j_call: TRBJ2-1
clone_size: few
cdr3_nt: TGTGCCAGCAGCTTAGCGCTGGGTAGCGGGGGGGTATCGAGGAATGAGCAGTTCTTC
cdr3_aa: CASSLALGSGGVSRNEQFF

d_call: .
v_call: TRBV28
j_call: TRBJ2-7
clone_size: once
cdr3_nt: TGTGCCAGCAGCTCCACTACCTACGAGCAGTACTTC
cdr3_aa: CASSSTTYEQYF

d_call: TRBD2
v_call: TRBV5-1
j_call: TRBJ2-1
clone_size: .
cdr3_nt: TGCGCCAGCAGCCCCTCCGGGACTAGCGGGGGGTATGAGCAGTTCTTC
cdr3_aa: CASSPSGTSGGYEQFF

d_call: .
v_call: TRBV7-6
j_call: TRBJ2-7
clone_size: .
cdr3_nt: TGTGCCAGCAGCGGCGGGGTGGATCCGTGCGAGCAGTACTTC
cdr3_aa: CASSGGVDPCEQYF

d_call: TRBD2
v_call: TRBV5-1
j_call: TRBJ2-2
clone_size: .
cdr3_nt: TGCGCCAGCAGCTTGGAGCTAGCGGGAGTTTTCGGGGAGCTGTTTTTT
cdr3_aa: CASSLELAGVFGELFF

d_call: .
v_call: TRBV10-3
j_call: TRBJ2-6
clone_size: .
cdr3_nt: TGTGCCATCGGCCGCTCTGGGGCCAACGTCCTGACTTTC
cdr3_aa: CAIGRSGANVLTF

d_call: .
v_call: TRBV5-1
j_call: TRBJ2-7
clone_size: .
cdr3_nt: TGCGCCAGCAGCTTGCTACAGGGAATAGGCGAGCAGTACTTC
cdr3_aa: CASSLLQGIGEQYF

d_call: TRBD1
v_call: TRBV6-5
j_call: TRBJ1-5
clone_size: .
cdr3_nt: TGTGCCAGCAGGACAGGGGTGGGGAATCAGCCCCAGCATTTT
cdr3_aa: CASRTGVGNQPQHF

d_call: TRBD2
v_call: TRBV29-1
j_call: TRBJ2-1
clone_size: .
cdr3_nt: TGCAGCGTTGAACAAGCGGGAGGGATATACAATGAGCAGTTCTTC
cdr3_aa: CSVEQAGGIYNEQFF

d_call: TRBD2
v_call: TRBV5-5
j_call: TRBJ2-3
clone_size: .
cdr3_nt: TGTGCCAGCAGCTCTTATAGTAGCGGGAGCACAGATACGCAGTATTTT
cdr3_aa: CASSSYSSGSTDTQYF

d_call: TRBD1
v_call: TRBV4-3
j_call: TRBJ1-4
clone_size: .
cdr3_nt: TGCGCCAGCAGCCAAGACCCGGGACAGGGCTATGAAAAACTGTTTTTT
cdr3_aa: CASSQDPGQGYEKLFF

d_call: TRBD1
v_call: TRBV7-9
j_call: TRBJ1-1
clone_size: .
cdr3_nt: TGTGCCAGCAGCACAACAGGGGGAGGCACTGAAGCTTTCTTT
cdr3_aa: CASSTTGGGTEAFF

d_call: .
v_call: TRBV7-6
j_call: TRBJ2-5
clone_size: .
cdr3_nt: TGTGCCAGCAGCTTATATGGCGGGCCACAAGAGACCCAGTACTTC
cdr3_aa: CASSLYGGPQETQYF

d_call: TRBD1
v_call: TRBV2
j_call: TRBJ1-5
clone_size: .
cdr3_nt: TGTGCCAGCAGTCACCGGGACAGGGGAAGGATAAGTCAGCCCCAGCATTTT
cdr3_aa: CASSHRDRGRISQPQHF